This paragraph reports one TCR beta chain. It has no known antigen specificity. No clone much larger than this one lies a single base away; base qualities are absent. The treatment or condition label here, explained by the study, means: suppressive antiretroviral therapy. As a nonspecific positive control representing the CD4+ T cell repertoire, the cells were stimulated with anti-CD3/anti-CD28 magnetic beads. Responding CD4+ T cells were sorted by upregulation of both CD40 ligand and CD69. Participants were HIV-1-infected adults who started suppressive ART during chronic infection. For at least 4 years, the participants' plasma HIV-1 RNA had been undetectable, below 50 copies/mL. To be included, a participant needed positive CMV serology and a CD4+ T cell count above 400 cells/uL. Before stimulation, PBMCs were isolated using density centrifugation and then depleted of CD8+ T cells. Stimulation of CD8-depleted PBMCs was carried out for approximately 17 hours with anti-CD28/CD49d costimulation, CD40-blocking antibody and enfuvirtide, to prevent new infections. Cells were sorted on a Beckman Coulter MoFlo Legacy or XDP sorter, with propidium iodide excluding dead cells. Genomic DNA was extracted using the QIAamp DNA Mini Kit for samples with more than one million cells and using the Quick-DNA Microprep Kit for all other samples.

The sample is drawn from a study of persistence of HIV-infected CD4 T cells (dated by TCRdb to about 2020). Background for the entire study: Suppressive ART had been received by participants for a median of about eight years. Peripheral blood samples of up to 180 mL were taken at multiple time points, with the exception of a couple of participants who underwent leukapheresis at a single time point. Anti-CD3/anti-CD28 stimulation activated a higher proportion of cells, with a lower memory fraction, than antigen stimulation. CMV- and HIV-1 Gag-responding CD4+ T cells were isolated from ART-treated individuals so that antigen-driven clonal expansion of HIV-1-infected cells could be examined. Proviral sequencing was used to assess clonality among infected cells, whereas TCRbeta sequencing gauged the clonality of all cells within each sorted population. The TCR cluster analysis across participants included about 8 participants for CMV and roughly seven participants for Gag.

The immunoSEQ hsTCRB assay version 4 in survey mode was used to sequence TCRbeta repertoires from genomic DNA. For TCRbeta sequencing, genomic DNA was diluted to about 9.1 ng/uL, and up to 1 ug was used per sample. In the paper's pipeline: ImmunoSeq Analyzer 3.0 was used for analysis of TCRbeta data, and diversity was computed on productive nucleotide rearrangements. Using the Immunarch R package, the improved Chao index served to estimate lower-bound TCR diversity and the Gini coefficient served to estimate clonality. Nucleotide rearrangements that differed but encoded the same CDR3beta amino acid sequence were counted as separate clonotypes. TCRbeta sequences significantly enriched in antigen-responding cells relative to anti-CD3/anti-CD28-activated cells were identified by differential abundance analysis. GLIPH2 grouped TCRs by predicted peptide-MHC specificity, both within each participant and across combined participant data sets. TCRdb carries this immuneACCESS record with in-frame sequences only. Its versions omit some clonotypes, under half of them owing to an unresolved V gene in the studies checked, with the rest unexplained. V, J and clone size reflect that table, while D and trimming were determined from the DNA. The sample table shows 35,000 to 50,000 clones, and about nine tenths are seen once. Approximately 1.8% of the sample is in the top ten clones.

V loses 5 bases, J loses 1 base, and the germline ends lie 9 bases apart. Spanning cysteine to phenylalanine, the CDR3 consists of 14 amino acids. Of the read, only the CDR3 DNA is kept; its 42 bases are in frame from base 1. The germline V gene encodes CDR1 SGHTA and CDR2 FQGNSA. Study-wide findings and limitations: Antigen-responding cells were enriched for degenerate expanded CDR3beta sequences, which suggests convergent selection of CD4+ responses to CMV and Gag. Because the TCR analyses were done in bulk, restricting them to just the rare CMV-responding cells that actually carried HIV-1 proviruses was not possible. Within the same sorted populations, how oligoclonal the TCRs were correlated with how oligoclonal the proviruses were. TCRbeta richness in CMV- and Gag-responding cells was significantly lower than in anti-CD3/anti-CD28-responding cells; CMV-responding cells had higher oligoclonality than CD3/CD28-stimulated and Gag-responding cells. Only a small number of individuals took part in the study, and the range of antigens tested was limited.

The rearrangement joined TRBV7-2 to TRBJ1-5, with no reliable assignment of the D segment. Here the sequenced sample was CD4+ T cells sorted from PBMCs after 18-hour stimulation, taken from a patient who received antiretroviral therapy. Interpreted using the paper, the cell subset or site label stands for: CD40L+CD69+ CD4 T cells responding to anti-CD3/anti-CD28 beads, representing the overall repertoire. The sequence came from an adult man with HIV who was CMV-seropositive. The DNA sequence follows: TGTGCCAGCAGCCACCCTACCAGCAATCAGCCCCAGCATTTT. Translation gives CASSHPTSNQPQHF. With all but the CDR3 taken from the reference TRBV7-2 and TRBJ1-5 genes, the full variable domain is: GAGVSQSPSNKVTEKGKDVELRCDPISGHTALYWYRQSLGQGLEFLIYFQGNSAPDKSGLPSDRFSAERTGGSVSTLTIQRTQQEDSAVYLCASSHPTSNQPQHFGDGTRLSIL.